Listed here is a single TCR beta chain. This table comes from immunoSEQ multiplex PCR, and its TCRdb copy is limited to in-frame clones, with some not included. The repertoire has some 460,000 clones, around 89% of them found once; the top ten carry 1.7%. These data originate in a study of Ad26.COV2.S vaccination and SARS-CoV-2 variants. Treatment given: around 19 received Ad26.COV2.S at low or high dose, single or two shots; several received placebo; per-sample allocation not given. The samples were gathered on day 63 after the first injection of vaccine or placebo. Vaccine was an Ad26 vector expressing Wuhan-strain SARS-CoV-2 spike. This CDR3 is 17 amino acids long. V lost 2 bases and J 5 bases, leaving 18 bases between the germline ends. Germline V gene sequence: CDR1 KGHDR, CDR2 SFDVKD.

This chain connects TRBV24-1 to TRBJ2-1; tentative D call: TRBD2 (6 bases). The starting material was peripheral blood, obtained in a trial of Ad26.COV2.S vaccine versus placebo. The TCR originated in a person aged 18-60 years who received the Ad26.COV2.S COVID-19 vaccine or a placebo. The CDR3 DNA reads as TGTGCCACCAGTGATTCAGCTCCCGGGACTTGGAACAATGAGCAGTTCTTC. It specifies CATSDSAPGTWNNEQFF.